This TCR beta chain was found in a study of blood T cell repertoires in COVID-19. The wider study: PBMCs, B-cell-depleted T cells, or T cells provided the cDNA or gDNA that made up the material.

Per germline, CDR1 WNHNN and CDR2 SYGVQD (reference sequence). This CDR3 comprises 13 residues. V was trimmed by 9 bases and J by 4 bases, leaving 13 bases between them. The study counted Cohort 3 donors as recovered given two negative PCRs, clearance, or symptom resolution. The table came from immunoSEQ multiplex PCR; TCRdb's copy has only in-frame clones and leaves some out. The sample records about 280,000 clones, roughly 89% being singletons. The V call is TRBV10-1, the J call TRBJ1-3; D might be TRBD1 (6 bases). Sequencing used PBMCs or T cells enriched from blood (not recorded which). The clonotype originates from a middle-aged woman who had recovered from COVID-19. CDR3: CARFRTAGNTIYF. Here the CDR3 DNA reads TGCGCCAGATTTAGGACAGCCGGAAACACCATATATTTT.